This T cell receptor beta chain came from a study of T cell responses to AZD1222 COVID-19 vaccine. Regarding the study as a whole: The donor group comprised mostly white British people and more females; the analysis possibly underestimated clonal diversity.

Trimming pared 3 bases from V and 3 bases from J, leaving 10 bases between. Germline V lookup: CDR1 SGHDT, CDR2 YYEEEE. This CDR3 region has 14 residues. The data were produced by immunoSEQ multiplex PCR, yet TCRdb's version contains in-frame clones alone and is incomplete. The table has about 130,000 clones, 85% to 95% seen once. A few counts support this clone. Its antigen is unknown. The sample was peripheral blood, taken on day 0 of AZD1222 vaccination. The chain employs TRBV5-6 and TRBJ1-5; the D is unclear. The TCR originated in an adult in good health. DNA for the CDR3: TGTGCCAGCAGCTCGACGGGATTCAATCAGCCCCAGCATTTT. Residues: CASSSTGFNQPQHF.